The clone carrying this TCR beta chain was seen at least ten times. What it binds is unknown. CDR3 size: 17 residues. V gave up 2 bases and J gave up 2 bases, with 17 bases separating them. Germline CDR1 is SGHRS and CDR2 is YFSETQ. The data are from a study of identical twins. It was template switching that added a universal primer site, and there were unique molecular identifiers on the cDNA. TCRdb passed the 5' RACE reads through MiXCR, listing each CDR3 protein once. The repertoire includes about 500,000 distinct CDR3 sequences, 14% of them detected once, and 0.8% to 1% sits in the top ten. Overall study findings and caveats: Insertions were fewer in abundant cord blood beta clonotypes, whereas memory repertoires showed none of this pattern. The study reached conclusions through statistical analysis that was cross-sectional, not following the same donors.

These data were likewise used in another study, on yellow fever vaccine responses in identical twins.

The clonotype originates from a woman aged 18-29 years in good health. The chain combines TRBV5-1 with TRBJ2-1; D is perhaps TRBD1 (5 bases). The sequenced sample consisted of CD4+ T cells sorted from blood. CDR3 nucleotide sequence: TGCGCCAGCAGCTTCCCACCAGGGATGTCCACCTACAATGAGCAGTTCTTC. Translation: CASSFPPGMSTYNEQFF.